The 9 T cell receptor beta chains presented below share a single source sample, sequenced in a study of T cell repertoires in cytomegalovirus infection. TCRdb itself ran the reads through MiXCR, one entry per CDR3 protein. In the table there are 750,000 to 900,000 distinct CDR3 sequences, 25% to 35% of which are singletons. No antigen has been assigned to these receptors. The material sequenced was cultured CD8+ T cells from PBMCs, taken from culture after CMV antigen stimulation. The origin of the receptors is a human donor in good health (CMV status not recorded). Some clones in this sample may be carry-over from other donors' samples.

The genes are TRBV6-5 and TRBJ2-1; D could derive from TRBD1 or TRBD2 (7 bases each). Germline lookup yields CDR1 MNHEY and CDR2 SVGAGI. Trimming took off 0 bases at V and 8 bases at J, with 14 bases between the two ends. CDR3 length: 15 amino acids. For the CDR3, the DNA is TGTGCCAGCAGTTACTCGGTCGCAGGGGGGGATGAGCAGTTCTTC. Translation: CASSYSVAGGDEQFF.

This clonotype was counted a few times. The chain carries TRBV6-5 and TRBJ2-2; D is perhaps TRBD1 (6 bases). This CDR3 spans 16 amino acids. Looked up from germline, CDR1 is MNHEY and CDR2 is SVGAGI. Trimming removed 2 bases at V and 6 bases at J, with 16 bases between. CDR3 bases: TGTGCCAGCAGTTACAGGGGAGACAGGCGCGCCGGGGAGCTGTTTTTT. It encodes CASSYRGDRRAGELFF.

The chain has TRBV19 and TRBJ2-2; 9 positions agree with TRBD1. Germline V gene data show CDR1 as LNHDA and CDR2 as SQIVND (reference sequence). The CDR3 is 16 amino acids. V lost 4 bases to trimming and J lost 6 bases; unmatched junction nucleotides: 9. The CDR3 loop reads CASSSGQGSRAGELFF. CDR3 DNA sequence: TGTGCCAGTAGTAGCGGACAGGGGTCGAGGGCCGGGGAGCTGTTTTTT.

This chain uses TRBV7-9 with TRBJ1-4; TRBD1 might be the D (6 bases). Trimming stripped 8 bases from V and 6 bases from J, with 19 bases between. The CDR3 sequence is 15 residues long. Germline V lookup: CDR1 SEHNR, CDR2 FQNEAQ (reference sequence). The DNA of the CDR3 is TGTGCCAGCCCCTCAGGGCAGGGGATGGATGAAAAACTGTTTTTT. It codes for CASPSGQGMDEKLFF.

V is TRBV12-3 or TRBV12-4 and J is TRBJ2-2; D is unresolved. There are 14 residues in the CDR3. V dropped 6 bases and J dropped 3 bases, with 11 bases sitting between them. This CDR3 reads CASSPSAYTGELFF. The DNA for the CDR3 is TGTGCCAGCAGCCCTTCTGCCTACACCGGGGAGCTGTTTTTT.

The chain uses TRBV15 and TRBJ1-5; 7 positions match TRBD1. The V and J ends lost 3 bases and 4 bases, in that order; junction bases with no gene match: 6. Germline values: CDR1 LNHNV, CDR2 YYDKDF (reference sequence). This CDR3 region has 15 residues. The CDR3 DNA reads TGTGCCACCAGCAGTGGGGACAGCAAGAATCAGCCCCAGCATTTT. This translates into CATSSGDSKNQPQHF.

This clonotype was counted many times. The genes are TRBV7-6 and TRBJ1-6; possible D gene TRBD1, 5 bases. V was pared by 5 bases and J by 7 bases, with 6 bases between. Germline V CDR1 and CDR2: SGHVS, FNYEAQ. The CDR3 has 12 amino acids. CDR3 sequence: CASSRGNSPLHF. Here the CDR3 DNA reads TGTGCCAGCAGCCGGGGGAATTCACCCCTCCACTTT.

V is TRBV6-2 or TRBV6-3 and J is TRBJ2-2; D remains unclear. The CDR3 length is 15 residues. The germline CDR1 and CDR2 sequences are MNHEY and SVGEGT. Trimming removed 3 bases at V and 6 bases at J, with 14 bases between. In DNA form, the CDR3 reads TGTGCCAGCAGTTATATGGCAGGACCCCCCGGGGAGCTGTTTTTT. Translating it yields CASSYMAGPPGELFF.

This clonotype was counted only a few times. This sequence joins TRBV7-6 and TRBJ1-1; possible D gene TRBD1, 6 bases. The ends were cut back, 3 bases at V and 1 base at J, with 15 bases in the middle. The CDR3 length is 16 residues. The germline gives CDR1 SGHVS, CDR2 FNYEAQ. The CDR3 spells CASSFKGGAGNTEAFF. CDR3 DNA sequence: TGTGCCAGCAGCTTTAAGGGGGGGGCTGGGAACACTGAAGCTTTCTTT.